The T cell receptor (beta chain) described here comes from a study of Graves' ophthalmopathy and Graves' hyperthyroidism. At least ten counts were recorded for this clonotype. The study amplified TCR beta CDR3 regions using RNA transcripts. The first-round RT-PCR employed HTBI primers together with the Qiagen OneStep RT-PCR kit. A multiplex PCR was then performed as the second round. TCRdb used MiXCR to reprocess the multiplex PCR reads, holding one entry per CDR3 protein. Altogether fewer than 600,000 distinct CDR3 sequences are present, over 13% being singletons, with the ten largest covering about 10%. The TCR comes from a woman in her 30s with Graves' ophthalmopathy. The sequenced material came from blood.

The CDR3 DNA is TGTGCCAGCAGCCAAGTGCACGGATCTAACTATGGCTACACCTTC. It is translated as CASSQVHGSNYGYTF. This sequence joins TRBV14 and TRBJ1-2; D gene unclear. The CDR3 has 15 residues. The V end was cut by 1 base, the J end by 0 bases, with 9 bases between. Germline V CDR1 and CDR2: SGHDN, FVKESK.